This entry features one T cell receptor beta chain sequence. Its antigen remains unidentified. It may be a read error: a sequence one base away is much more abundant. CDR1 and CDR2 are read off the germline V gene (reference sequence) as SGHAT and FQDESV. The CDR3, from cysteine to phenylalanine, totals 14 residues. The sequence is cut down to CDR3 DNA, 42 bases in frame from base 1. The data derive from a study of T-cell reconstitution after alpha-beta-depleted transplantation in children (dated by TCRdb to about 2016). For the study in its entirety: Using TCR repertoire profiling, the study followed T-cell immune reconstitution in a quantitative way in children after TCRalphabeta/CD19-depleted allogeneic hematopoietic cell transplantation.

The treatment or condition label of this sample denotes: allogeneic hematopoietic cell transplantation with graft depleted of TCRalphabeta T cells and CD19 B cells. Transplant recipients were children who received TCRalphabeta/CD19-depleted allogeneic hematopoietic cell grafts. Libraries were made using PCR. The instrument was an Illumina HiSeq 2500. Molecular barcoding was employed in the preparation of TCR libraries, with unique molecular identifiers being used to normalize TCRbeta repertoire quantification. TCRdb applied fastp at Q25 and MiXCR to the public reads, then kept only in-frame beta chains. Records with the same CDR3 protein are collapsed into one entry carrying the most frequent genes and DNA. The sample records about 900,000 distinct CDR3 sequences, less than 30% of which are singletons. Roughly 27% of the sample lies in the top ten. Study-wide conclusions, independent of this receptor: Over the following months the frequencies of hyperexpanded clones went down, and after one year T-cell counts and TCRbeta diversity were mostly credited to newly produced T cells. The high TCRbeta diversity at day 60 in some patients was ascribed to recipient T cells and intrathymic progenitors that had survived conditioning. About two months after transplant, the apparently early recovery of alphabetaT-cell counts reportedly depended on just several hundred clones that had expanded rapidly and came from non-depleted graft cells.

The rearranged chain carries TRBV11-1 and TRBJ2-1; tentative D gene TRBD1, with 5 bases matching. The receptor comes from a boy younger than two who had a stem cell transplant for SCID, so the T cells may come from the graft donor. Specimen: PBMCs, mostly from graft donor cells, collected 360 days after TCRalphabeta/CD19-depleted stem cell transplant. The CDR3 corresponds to CAISLAQGLGEQFF. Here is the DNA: TGTGCCATCAGCTTAGCCCAGGGTCTTGGTGAGCAGTTCTTC.